This TCR beta chain was identified in a study of T cells after somatic rescue of genetic block. TCRdb keeps only in-frame clones here, not all; method: immunoSEQ multiplex PCR. This sample has 10,000 to 15,000 clones, with around 70% found just once. This CDR3 is built from 13 residues. The germline V gene has CDR1 GTSNPN and CDR2 SVGIG (reference sequence). The germline V and J ends were trimmed by 1 base and 4 bases, with 10 bases remaining between them. This clone is a singleton in its sample. Sequencing used peripheral blood mononuclear cells (PBMCs). This sequence was found in a boy aged 5-17 years. The J gene is TRBJ1-2, the V gene TRBV30, with D uncertain. The DNA of the CDR3 is TGTGCCTGGAGTGCTGACACCTTCTATGGCTACACCTTC. This encodes CAWSADTFYGYTF.